This is a list of T cell receptor beta chains from one sample in a study of OX40 agonist ivuxolimab in advanced cancers. TCRdb's table, derived via immunoSEQ multiplex PCR, lists solely in-frame clones and lacks some. The table records 78,000 or so clones, about 89% of them present only once. Sequenced here: CD4+ or CD8+ T cells sorted from blood, sampled in a trial of the OX40 agonist ivuxolimab. These receptors were obtained from an adult with an advanced solid tumor such as melanoma, head and neck, liver or kidney cancer. CDR3s include the opening cysteine and the closing phenylalanine or tryptophan. Size is stated for part of the rows, as once, few or many counts, or as a class when the clone is expanded.

abundance	len	v_gene	CDR3aa
-	13	TRBV14	CASSPRLGDGYTF
-	17	TRBV5-1	CASSSDAGTSGRETQYF
-	15	TRBV5-4	CASSPAGSHSYEQYF
-	15	TRBV7-8	CASSGGPDLLYEQYF
-	14	TRBV11-2	CASSLSGSDYGYTF
once	16	TRBV6-6	CASTPLARRANEKLFF
-	13	TRBV5-1	CASSRESFDEQFF
-	14	TRBV11-2	CASSLGQGGEKLFF
-	16	TRBV6-1	CASSEIQGLSNQPQHF
-	14	TRBV19	CASSTQGILYGYTF
-	13	TRBV7-3	CASSLISGNTIYF
-	13	TRBV6-6	CANKGGSTDTQYF
-	15	TRBV7-9	CASSLGGPSNQPQHF
-	14	TRBV7-2	CASSLDYGNQPQHF
-	13	TRBV5-1	CASSLGGEETQYF
-	16	TRBV9	CASSLGQGGGTDTQYF
-	16	TRBV4-1	CASSQGDRGRADTQYF
-	17	TRBV10-1	CASSGLLNLPVYNEQFF
-	14	TRBV6-6	CASSIQGAWQPQHF
-	16	TRBV7-9	CASSFGAGGYTDTQYF
-	14	TRBV5-6	CASSLGSGDQPQHF
-	15	TRBV6-5	CASSRTSGGSNEQFF
once	15	TRBV19	CASSPRGSGVNEQFF
-	14	TRBV28	CATRFGNSYNEQFF
-	13	TRBV6-6	CASGEGSNQPQHF
-	10	TRBV20-1	CSANNYGYTF
-	14	TRBV6-1	CASSEVGMNTEAFF
-	11	TRBV20-1	CSAKTGYEQYF
-	17	TRBV19	CASSIVPRVVNTGELFF
-	16	TRBV18	CASSGTGGAGNTEAFF
-	13	TRBV30	CAWEDRTMYEQYF
-	13	TRBV29-1	CSVDDPSNYGYTF
-	13	TRBV4-3	CASSLGQGVGAFF
few	13	TRBV10-1	CASSTQGKRPQHF
-	16	TRBV27	CASSSRTNSGANVLTF
few	15	TRBV6-5	CASSYYGATGSPLHF
-	15	TRBV4-1	CASSQVAGNTGELFF
-	13	TRBV6-4	CASSRGGGTEAFF
-	14	TRBV30	CAWSPDRLNQPQHF
-	16	TRBV6-4	CASSESPDGVTGELFF
-	17	TRBV7-6	CASSLKLAGRNQETQYF
-	15	TRBV5-1	CASSLDTGSGNTIYF
-	15	TRBV5-6	CASSLTGGQGYGYTF
few	15	TRBV7-8	CASSRTSGRADTQYF
once	13	TRBV5-1	CASSLLGSWEQYF
-	15	TRBV6-6	CASKMGEGYNQPQHF
-	14	TRBV6-5	CASSYPGSNYGYTF
-	14	TRBV2	CASSPSTGDYEQYF
-	14	TRBV11-2	CASNPDSYVYEQYF
few	13	TRBV6-5	CASSTSLNTEAFF